This T cell receptor (beta chain) was captured in a study of T cell responses to AZD1222 COVID-19 vaccine. Study-wide results and caveats: White British donors predominated, females outnumbered males, and clonal diversity was possibly underestimated.

CDR3 length: 13 residues. The ends were cut back, 2 bases at V and 3 bases at J, with 7 bases in the middle. The germline V gene encodes CDR1 MNHEY and CDR2 SMNVEV (reference sequence). Clones were sequenced by immunoSEQ multiplex PCR, and TCRdb holds only the in-frame ones, with some missing. The repertoire has some 130,000 clones, approximately 91% of them found once; the top ten carry around 1%. It was second doses at about 4 or about 12 weeks that were pooled. To note about this clone: Its antigen is as yet unknown.

V usage is TRBV27 and J usage is TRBJ1-1; D remains unclear. This TCR came from an adult who received the AZD1222 COVID-19 vaccine. The sequences come from peripheral blood, collected 28 days after the second AZD1222 dose. The CDR3 sequence: CASSLGVDTEAFF. DNA of the CDR3: TGTGCCAGCAGTTTAGGAGTAGACACTGAAGCTTTCTTT.